Detailed here is one T cell receptor (beta chain). This sample is drawn from a study of blood T cell repertoires in COVID-19. Looking at the study overall: Samples came from the United States, Italy and Spain, spanning acute and convalescent COVID-19. Sources were T cells, B-cell-depleted T cells, or PBMCs; the material itself was cDNA or gDNA.

Per the authors' pipeline: Estimation of nucleated cell counts was performed using reference gene primer amplification. Clones were read by immunoSEQ multiplex PCR, and TCRdb kept only the in-frame ones, dropping some. V and J calls and clone size are copied from that table; D and trimming were computed from the DNA. The sample shows tens of thousands of clones, roughly 84% of them seen only once. The clonotype comes from a man aged 45-60 years with acute or convalescent COVID-19. The specimen was peripheral blood.

The CDR3 nucleotides are TGCGCCAGCAGCCATGGTACAGGGGAGAGCAATCAGCCCCAGCATTTT. It encodes CASSHGTGESNQPQHF. The rearrangement links TRBV4-3 to TRBJ1-5; 7 bases are shared with TRBD1. CDR1 and CDR2 from the germline V gene are LGHNA and YSLEER. The trim removed 3 bases at V and 1 base at J, leaving 6 bases unmatched. This CDR3 is built from 16 residues.